This record covers a single T cell receptor (beta chain). This clonotype was seen a few times. No antigen is known for it. No base quality information exists; no much larger clone differs at one position. This specimen comes from a study of T cells in Graves' hyperthyroidism and ophthalmopathy (dated by TCRdb to about 2019). Study-level background: Peripheral blood was sampled at the time of initial diagnosis, prior to any treatment. Prospective prediction of ophthalmopathy was tested in an independent validation cohort of under 20 hyperthyroidism patients and 17 patients who later progressed to ophthalmopathy. Following sampling, methimazole starting at 30 mg daily was given to hyperthyroidism patients, and high-dose intravenous methylprednisolone was given to ophthalmopathy patients. According to the paper, TCR Vbeta CDR3 sequencing was carried out on about 140 peripheral blood samples, which came from about 45 ophthalmopathy, around 75 hyperthyroidism and around 17 progressor patients. To identify distinguishing TCR V-J signatures, a discovery cohort of about 100 patients was used, comprising under 45 with Graves' ophthalmopathy and under 60 with stable Graves' hyperthyroidism. In six Graves' hyperthyroidism patients, the study also compared T-cell repertoires from thyroid tissue with T-cell repertoires from blood. The 75 to 100 discovery patients were randomly split 7:3 into training and test sets. General conclusions and limits of the study: Blood samples also contained most of the expanded thyroid clonotypes (frequency above 0.001), which suggests that blood repertoires may reflect thyroid immune responses. In validation, progression to ophthalmopathy was predicted by the model with around 71% sensitivity and 72% to 85% specificity, a median of about 6.4 months before onset. A model built on a 13 V-J signature distinguished ophthalmopathy from stable hyperthyroidism, reaching 85% to 90% sensitivity and under 84% specificity in cross-validation and 80%/75% in testing. No statistical method was used to fix the sample size in advance, and group allocation was not hidden from the investigators.

Hyperthyroidism patients were newly diagnosed, with disease duration under 2 months, and aged 18 to 65 years. Any patient with an uncontrolled infection, another autoimmune disease, pregnancy or lactation was excluded. Diagnoses were based on clinical symptoms, serum thyroxine and TRAb, thyroid ultrasound and orbital computed tomography. For progressor patients, blood was drawn at the first diagnosis of hyperthyroidism, before any ophthalmopathy symptoms had appeared. PBMCs were isolated from approximately 10 ml of fresh peripheral blood by Ficoll-Paque density gradient centrifugation. Progressor patients were first diagnosed with Graves' hyperthyroidism and then developed ophthalmopathy during follow-up. Total RNA was extracted using Trizol reagent, and RNA quality was assessed on an Agilent 2100 Bioanalyzer. TCR beta CDR3 regions were amplified from RNA transcripts. The first round of RT-PCR for the TCR CDR3 was performed with the HTBI primer set and the Qiagen OneStep RT-PCR kit. A second multiplex PCR round built the libraries, followed by size selection and purification. Paired-end sequencing of the libraries was performed with 100 bp reads on an Illumina HiSeq2000. In the authors' own workflow: SOAPnuke was used to process the raw data, removing reads that contained adapters or uncalled bases, had a mean Phred below 15, or lacked an exact match to the constant primer or identifier. COPE v1.2.5 was used to merge the high-quality paired reads, and each unique nucleotide sequence was defined as a clonotype. MiTCR v1.1 was used to align the clonotypes against IMGT TRBV, TRBD and TRBJ reference segments. Only V-J combinations with frequency above 0.0001, covering about 99% of repertoires, were analysed. The TCS score was defined as F50 (clonal expansion) divided by E x V (chaos), with BLOSUM62-based TCRdist calculated between CDR3 peptides within each V-J. Welch's t-statistics and random forest reduced some 510 V-J features to 10 to 15, which were used in a naive Bayes classifier (R e1071). In TCRdb, the public reads were trimmed at Q25 with fastp and aligned with MiXCR, with productive beta chains retained. Rows are unified per CDR3 protein, each entry keeping the most common DNA and genes. These V and J calls originate from TCRdb's pipeline instead of the authors' own analysis. Present in this sample are about 720,000 distinct CDR3 sequences, 18% of which were seen just once. The top ten constitute 16% of the sample.

Specimen: blood. The source of this sequence is a woman aged 45-60 years with Graves' hyperthyroidism that later progressed to Graves' ophthalmopathy.

The CDR3 in this case is CASSPRMGTSGETGRGTQYF. The nucleotide sequence is TGTGCCAGCAGCCCCCGAATGGGGACTAGCGGGGAAACAGGTCGGGGTACGCAGTATTTT. The chain couples TRBV9 to TRBJ2-3; a stretch of 13 junction bases matches TRBD2. The germline V gene sets CDR1 to SGDLS and CDR2 to YYNGEE. The CDR3 runs 20 amino acids, cysteine and phenylalanine included. This entry keeps only the CDR3 DNA: 60 bases, framed from base 1. From V the trimming removes 4 bases and from J it removes 8 bases, while the gene matches leave 22 bases of the junction unaccounted for.